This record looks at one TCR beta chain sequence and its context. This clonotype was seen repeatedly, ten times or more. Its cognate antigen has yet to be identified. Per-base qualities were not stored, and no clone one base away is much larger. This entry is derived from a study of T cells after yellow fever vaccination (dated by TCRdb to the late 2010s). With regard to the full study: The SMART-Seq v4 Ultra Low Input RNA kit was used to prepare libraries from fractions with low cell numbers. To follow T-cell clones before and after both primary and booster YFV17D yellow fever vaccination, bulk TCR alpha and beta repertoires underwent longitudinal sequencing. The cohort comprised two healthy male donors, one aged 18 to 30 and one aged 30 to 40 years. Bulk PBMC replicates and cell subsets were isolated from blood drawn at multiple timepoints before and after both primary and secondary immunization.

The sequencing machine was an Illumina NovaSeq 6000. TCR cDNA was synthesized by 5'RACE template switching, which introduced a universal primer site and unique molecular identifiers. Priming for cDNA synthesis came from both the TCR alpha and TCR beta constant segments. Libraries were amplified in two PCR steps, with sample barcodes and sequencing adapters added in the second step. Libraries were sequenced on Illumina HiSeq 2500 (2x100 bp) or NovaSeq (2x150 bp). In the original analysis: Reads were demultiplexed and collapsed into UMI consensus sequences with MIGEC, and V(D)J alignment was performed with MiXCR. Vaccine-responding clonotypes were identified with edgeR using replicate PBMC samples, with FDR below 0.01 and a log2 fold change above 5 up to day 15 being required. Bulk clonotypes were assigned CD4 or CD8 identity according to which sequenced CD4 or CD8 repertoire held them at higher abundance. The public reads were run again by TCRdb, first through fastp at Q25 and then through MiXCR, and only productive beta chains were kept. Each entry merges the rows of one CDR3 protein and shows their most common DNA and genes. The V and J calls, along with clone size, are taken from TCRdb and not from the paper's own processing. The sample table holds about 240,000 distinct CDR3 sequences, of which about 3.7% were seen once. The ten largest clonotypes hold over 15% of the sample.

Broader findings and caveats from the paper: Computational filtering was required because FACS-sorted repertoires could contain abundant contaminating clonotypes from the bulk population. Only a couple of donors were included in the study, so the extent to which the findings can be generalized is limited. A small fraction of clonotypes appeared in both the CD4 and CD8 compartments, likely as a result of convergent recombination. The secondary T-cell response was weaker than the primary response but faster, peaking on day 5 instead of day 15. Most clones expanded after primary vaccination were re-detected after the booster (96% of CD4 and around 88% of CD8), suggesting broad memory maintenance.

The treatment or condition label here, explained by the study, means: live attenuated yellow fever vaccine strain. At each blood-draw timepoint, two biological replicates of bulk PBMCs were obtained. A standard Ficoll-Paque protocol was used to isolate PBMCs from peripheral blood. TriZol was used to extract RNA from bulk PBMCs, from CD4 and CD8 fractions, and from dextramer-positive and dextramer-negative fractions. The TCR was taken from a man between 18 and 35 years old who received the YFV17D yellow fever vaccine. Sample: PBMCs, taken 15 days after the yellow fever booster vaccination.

The CDR3: CASSWGTGIDYTF. The bases read TGTGCCAGCAGTTGGGGGACGGGGATCGACTACACCTTC. The V and J segments used are TRBV12-3 or TRBV12-4 and TRBJ1-2, and TRBD1 may be the D gene, going by 5 matching bases. The CDR3 sequence holds 13 residues, the cysteine and phenylalanine included. Only CDR3 DNA remains: 39 bases, in frame from the first base. V and J are truncated by 4 bases and 10 bases respectively, leaving an intervening sequence of 16 bases.